Below are 2 T cell receptor beta chains sequenced from a single sample in a study of T cells after posttransplantation cyclophosphamide. A marrow graft followed busulfan-fludarabine conditioning, with cyclophosphamide on days +3 and +4. Measured with immunoSEQ multiplex PCR; TCRdb has only the in-frame clones, and not every one. The sample consists of 15,000 to 20,000 clones, around 73% of them appearing once. The sequenced sample was CD8+ T cells sorted from PBMCs, obtained approximately 1,900 days after a stem cell transplant with posttransplant cyclophosphamide. These receptors were taken from a female patient in her 40s who received an allogeneic stem cell transplant from a related donor, was CMV-positive, and had no GVHD. Some T cells may originate from the graft donor.

This clone appeared once. The chain joins TRBV19 to TRBJ2-5, with D perhaps TRBD1 (6 bases). The CDR3 is 13 amino acids. Germline CDR1 and CDR2: LNHDA and SQIVND (reference sequence). Trimming removed 4 bases from V and 5 bases from J, with 11 bases in between. The CDR3 here is CASSRYREETQYF. DNA of the CDR3: TGTGCCAGTAGTAGATACAGGGAGGAGACCCAGTACTTC. The variable domain in full, with the rest retrieved from reference TRBV19 and TRBJ2-5, is DGGITQSPKYLFRKEGQNVTLSCEQNLNHDAMYWYRQDPGQGLRLIYYSQIVNDFQKGDIAEGYSVSREKKESFPLTVTSAQKNPTAFYLCASSRYREETQYFGPGTRLLVL.

This clone was seen a few times. The gene calls are TRBV5-5 and TRBJ2-7; unclear D gene. The V gene lost 4 bases and the J gene lost 6 bases, with 8 bases spanning the gap. The CDR3 contains 11 residues. Per the germline V gene, CDR1 is SGHKS and CDR2 is YYEKEE (reference sequence). The CDR3 DNA reads TGTGCCAGCAGCCTCTCCCTCGAGCAGTACTTC. Its protein product is CASSLSLEQYF. Looking up the rest from reference TRBV5-5 and TRBJ2-7 gives the full variable domain: DAGVTQSPTHLIKTRGQQVTLRCSPISGHKSVSWYQQVLGQGPQFIFQYYEKEERGRGNFPDRFSARQFPNYSSELNVNALLLGDSALYLCASSLSLEQYFGPGTRLTVT.